Shown below are 26 T cell receptor beta chains from a single sample sequenced in a study of blood T cell repertoires in COVID-19. Sequenced by immunoSEQ multiplex PCR; TCRdb stores in-frame clones only, minus some. The sample contains about 22,000 clones, 65% to 85% of which appear only once. The sequenced sample was peripheral blood. Every receptor here comes from a man older than 75 with active or convalescent COVID-19.

The rearrangement joins TRBV28 to TRBJ1-1; perhaps TRBD1 as D (6 bases). Deletions cut 7 bases from V and 1 base from J, with 13 bases between. The CDR3 spans 14 residues. Germline V gives CDR1 MDHEN, CDR2 SYDVKM. The CDR3 reads CASTAGVSNTEAFF. CDR3 nucleotides: TGTGCCAGCACCGCAGGGGTCTCGAACACTGAAGCTTTCTTT.

The chain links TRBV19 to TRBJ2-7; 7 bases are shared with TRBD2. J gave up 6 bases and V 7 bases, and 12 bases lay outside the gene matches. The CDR3 loop spans 14 amino acids. Germline loops: CDR1 LNHDA, CDR2 SQIVND (reference sequence). CDR3 nucleotide sequence: TGTGCCAGTAACATGGGAGGGGCCGCGGGCGAGCAGTACTTC. It yields the protein CASNMGGAAGEQYF.

There are a few counts of this clone. V is TRBV19 and J is TRBJ2-3; 14 bases map to TRBD2. J was trimmed by 4 bases and V by 5 bases; bases with no gene match: 5. The CDR3 has 16 residues. Germline loops: CDR1 LNHDA, CDR2 SQIVND (reference sequence). CDR3 amino acids: CASSRLAGGQSDTQYF. The CDR3 bases are TGTGCCAGTAGTCGACTAGCGGGGGGGCAGTCAGATACGCAGTATTTT.

This clone was detected a few times. The chain couples TRBV19 to TRBJ1-1; TRBD1 is a possible D gene (5 bases). Germline values: CDR1 LNHDA, CDR2 SQIVND (reference sequence). The CDR3 totals 18 residues. V lost 5 bases, J lost 5 bases, and 27 bases lay in between. The CDR3 loop reads CASSGLSGTGTRGTEAFF. The CDR3 coding sequence is TGTGCCAGTAGTGGACTCTCGGGGACCGGGACTCGGGGGACTGAAGCTTTCTTT.

The genes are TRBV6-6 and TRBJ1-2, with D possibly TRBD1 on 5 matching bases. The CDR3 totals 13 residues. Looked up from germline, CDR1 is MNHNY and CDR2 is SVGAGI (reference sequence). Trimming left V 5 bases short and J 2 bases short, with 9 bases between. The CDR3 sequence: CASSPRQNYGYTF. The CDR3 bases are TGTGCCAGCAGTCCTCGACAGAACTATGGCTACACCTTC.

The chain is built from TRBV2 and TRBJ2-7, with D maybe TRBD2 (6 bases). Per germline, CDR1 SNHLY and CDR2 FYNNEI. The V end was cut by 6 bases, the J end by 4 bases, with 10 bases between. This CDR3 contains 12 residues. DNA of the CDR3: TGTGCCAGCAGCGACCGGGAGTACGAGCAGTACTTC. Protein: CASSDREYEQYF.

This sequence joins TRBV7-9 and TRBJ1-2, with a tentative D call TRBD1 (6 bases). Trimming took 5 bases from V and 8 from J, leaving 15 bases between them. Germline V gene sequence: CDR1 SEHNR, CDR2 FQNEAQ (reference sequence). This CDR3 is built from 13 residues. The CDR3 DNA reads as TGTGCCAGCAGCCCCGGGGGGGCTCAAGGCTACACCTTC. Translation: CASSPGGAQGYTF.

The rearrangement joins TRBV5-6 to TRBJ2-5; 9 nucleotides line up with TRBD1. J lost 5 bases, V lost 4 bases, and 12 bases had no gene match. The CDR3 extends over 16 amino acids. Germline V lookup: CDR1 SGHDT, CDR2 YYEEEE. The CDR3 spells CASSPRTGATSETQYF. CDR3 in DNA: TGTGCCAGCAGCCCGAGGACAGGGGCCACATCGGAGACCCAGTACTTC.

The chain carries TRBV3-1 (or the pseudogene TRBV3-2) and TRBJ1-5, with D possibly TRBD1 on 5 matching bases. V was pared by 0 bases and J by 9 bases, with 9 bases between. The germline V gene encodes CDR1 LGHDT and CDR2 YNNKEL (reference sequence). This CDR3 has 13 residues. CDR3 sequence reads: CASSQDSQGPQHF. In DNA form, the CDR3 reads TGTGCCAGCAGCCAAGATAGTCAGGGGCCCCAGCATTTT.

This rearrangement joins TRBV2 to TRBJ2-5, with D perhaps matching TRBD1 (6 bases). The CDR3 sequence is 18 residues long. CDR1 is SNHLY and CDR2 is FYNNEI in the germline V gene. Trimming shortened V by 7 bases and J by 4 bases, and 28 bases separated the two germline ends. CDR3 in DNA: TGTGCCAGCAAAAGGGGATTTCTGAACCAGGGGCAGTCAGAGACCCAGTACTTC. Protein sequence: CASKRGFLNQGQSETQYF.

The chain uses TRBV5-1 and TRBJ2-7, with a possible D match to TRBD1 (7 bases). Germline-derived CDR1 and CDR2 are SGHRS and YFSETQ. V lost 0 bases and J 7 bases, leaving 17 bases between the germline ends. The CDR3 contains 15 residues. The CDR3 DNA reads TGCGCCAGCAGCTTGGAGGAGGGGGCGGTCTTGGAGCAGTACTTC. Amino acids: CASSLEEGAVLEQYF.

Within the sample, this clone is medium-sized. The rearrangement links TRBV2 to TRBJ1-3; tentatively, D is TRBD1 (6 bases). Trimming stripped 1 base from V and 2 bases from J, with 9 bases between. The CDR3 is 15 residues long. Germline CDR1 and CDR2: SNHLY and FYNNEI. CDR3 nucleotide sequence: TGTGCCAGCAGTGAAGGAGGGGGTGCTGGAAACACCATATATTTT. It translates to CASSEGGGAGNTIYF.

This clone was seen once. This rearrangement joins TRBV4-1 to TRBJ2-7, with TRBD1 matching 7 bases. This CDR3 has 15 amino acids. CDR1 is MGHRA, CDR2 YSYEKL, per germline. The ends lost 3 bases at V and 2 bases at J; junction bases unmatched: 7. The CDR3 nucleotides read TGCGCCAGCAGCCAGGCCTCGGGACAGACCTACGAGCAGTACTTC. Translation: CASSQASGQTYEQYF.

The chain couples TRBV24-1 to TRBJ1-5, with D possibly being TRBD1 (5 bases). There are 16 residues in the CDR3. The germline V gene has CDR1 KGHDR and CDR2 SFDVKD. V lost 3 bases and J 1 base, leaving 12 bases between the germline ends. CDR3 bases: TGTGCCACCAGTGATACCAGGGAGGCCAGCAATCAGCCCCAGCATTTT. Protein: CATSDTREASNQPQHF.

The chain links TRBV5-1 to TRBJ1-1; 9 nucleotides line up with TRBD1. The CDR3 has 16 residues. With V trimmed by 2 bases and J by 1 base, 6 bases remained unmatched. The germline V gene encodes CDR1 SGHRS and CDR2 YFSETQ. CDR3 bases: TGCGCCAGCAGCTTACAGGGGGCGCGGCGGAACACTGAAGCTTTCTTT. This translates into CASSLQGARRNTEAFF.

Only a few counts were recorded for this clone. J is TRBJ2-7 and V is TRBV7-9, with 7 bases matching TRBD1. The CDR3 sequence is 15 residues long. The V gene end was trimmed by 1 base and the J gene end by 2 bases; junction bases not matched to a gene: 5. CDR1 is SEHNR, CDR2 FQNEAQ, per germline (reference sequence). CDR3 residues: CASSLGQGVPYEQYF. CDR3 DNA sequence: TGTGCCAGCAGCTTAGGGCAGGGGGTCCCCTACGAGCAGTACTTC.

CDR3 sequence: CASSLQGSRSGANVLTF. The DNA for the CDR3 is TGTGCCAGCAGCTTGCAGGGGTCGCGGTCTGGGGCCAACGTCCTGACTTTC. The gene calls are TRBV5-6 and TRBJ2-6; D might be TRBD1 (6 bases). The ends were cut back, 1 base at V and 1 base at J, with 12 bases in the middle. Germline-derived CDR1 and CDR2 are SGHDT and YYEEEE. The CDR3 is made up of 17 amino acids.

V usage is TRBV19 and J usage is TRBJ2-7; TRBD2 agrees at 12 bases. The CDR3 is made up of 18 amino acids. Trimming removed 3 bases from V and 10 bases from J; junction bases left unmatched: 19. CDR1 LNHDA and CDR2 SQIVND come from the germline V gene (reference sequence). The CDR3 reads CASSIVSSGLAGPSAQYF. DNA for the CDR3: TGTGCCAGTAGTATTGTAAGTTCCGGACTAGCGGGGCCGTCGGCCCAGTACTTC. Complete variable domain (other parts from reference TRBV19 and TRBJ2-7): DGGITQSPKYLFRKEGQNVTLSCEQNLNHDAMYWYRQDPGQGLRLIYYSQIVNDFQKGDIAEGYSVSREKKESFPLTVTSAQKNPTAFYLCASSIVSSGLAGPSAQYFGPGTRLTVT.

This clone has a handful of counts. The chain joins TRBV5-8 to TRBJ2-6; no reliable D call. The germline V and J ends were trimmed by 0 bases and 3 bases, with 7 bases remaining between them. The length of the CDR3 is 15 residues. CDR1 and CDR2 from the germline V gene are SGHTS and YDEGEE. CDR3 region: CASSLARSGANVLTF. In DNA, the CDR3 is TGTGCCAGCAGCTTGGCGCGGAGTGGGGCCAACGTCCTGACTTTC.

The V call is TRBV7-8, the J call TRBJ2-6; D possibly corresponds to TRBD2 (6 bases). This CDR3 is 15 amino acids long. Trimming took off 5 bases at V and 1 base at J, with 9 bases between the two ends. Germline values: CDR1 SGHVS, CDR2 FQNEAQ. CDR3 region: CASSLGGSGANVLTF. In DNA, the CDR3 is TGTGCCAGCAGCCTGGGGGGATCTGGGGCCAACGTCCTGACTTTC.

This sequence joins TRBV21-1 and TRBJ2-1; no check of the table's D call, TRBD2, against the DNA was made. TRBV21-1 is designated a pseudogene. The CDR3 spans 14 residues. The CDR3 spells CASKRDLADNEQFF. CDR3 coding DNA: TGTGCCAGCAAACGGGACTTAGCCGACAATGAGCAGTTCTTC.

This chain connects TRBV5-4 to TRBJ1-2; 8 bases map to TRBD1. V trimming: 3 bases; J trimming: 3 bases; junction bases outside the gene matches: 4. The CDR3 contains 14 residues. Germline V gene sequence: CDR1 SGHNT, CDR2 YYREEE (reference sequence). The CDR3 loop is CASSSTGVDYGYTF. The CDR3 DNA follows: TGTGCCAGCAGCTCGACAGGGGTCGACTATGGCTACACCTTC.

This chain links TRBV6-5 with TRBJ2-3, with a weak D call TRBD1 (6 bases). Trimming shortened V by 4 bases and J by 0 bases, and 14 bases separated the two germline ends. CDR1 and CDR2 (germline): MNHEY, SVGAGI. This CDR3 is built from 16 residues. The CDR3 sequence is CASSWGTRQSTDTQYF. The CDR3 DNA sequence: TGTGCCAGCAGTTGGGGGACACGACAAAGCACAGATACGCAGTATTTT.

The CDR3 protein is CASSIVGRGPEAFF. The DNA for the CDR3 is TGTGCCAGTAGTATAGTTGGCAGGGGGCCTGAAGCTTTCTTT. The rearrangement joins TRBV19 to TRBJ1-1, with 8 bases lining up with TRBD1. The J segment lost 6 bases and the V segment lost 1 base, leaving 4 bases of the junction unmatched. The CDR3 is made up of 14 amino acids. Germline V gives CDR1 LNHDA, CDR2 SQIVND (reference sequence).

The CDR3 loop reads CATQRDRNEKLFF. CDR3 nucleotide sequence: TGTGCCACCCAGAGGGATCGTAATGAAAAACTGTTTTTT. The V gene is TRBV15, the J gene TRBJ1-4; D is unresolved. The V gene lost 8 bases and the J gene lost 4 bases, with 11 bases spanning the gap. CDR1 is LNHNV, CDR2 YYDKDF, per germline (reference sequence). The CDR3 is 13 residues long.

V is TRBV27 and J is TRBJ1-2; maybe TRBD1 (6 bases). Looked up from germline, CDR1 is MNHEY and CDR2 is SMNVEV (reference sequence). The CDR3 loop spans 14 amino acids. V lost 6 bases to trimming and J lost 7 bases, with 18 bases between them. The CDR3 reads CASSPNDRQGGYTF. Written as DNA, the CDR3 is TGTGCCAGCAGCCCCAACGACAGGCAGGGTGGCTACACCTTC.